These 17 T cell receptor beta chains came from one sample sequenced in a study of post-analysis software for immune sequencing data. Broader study findings: Patients showed TRBV5-6, TRBV5-1 and TRBV20-1 among four to six TRBV segments more frequent than in controls.

Incorporated into the TCR beta cDNA libraries were unique molecular identifiers, which served to reduce PCR and sequencing biases. A single record per CDR3 protein comes from TCRdb applying MiXCR to the PCR reads. The table includes roughly 430,000 distinct CDR3 sequences, 39% detected once. Their specific antigens are unknown. The sequenced sample consisted of blood. These receptors came from a girl aged 2 to 9 with multiple sclerosis.

The gene calls are TRBV12-3 or TRBV12-4 and TRBJ2-7; possibly TRBD2 for D (5 bases). The CDR3 runs to 14 residues. V lost 6 bases and J lost 2, with 14 bases in between. This CDR3 reads CASSPSAGAYEQYF. As DNA, the CDR3 is TGTGCCAGCAGCCCCTCCGCCGGGGCCTACGAGCAGTACTTC.

J is TRBJ1-6 and V is TRBV28; no clear D. V lost 9 bases to trimming and J lost 9 bases, with 9 bases between them. This CDR3 region has 11 residues. Germline CDR1 MDHEN, CDR2 SYDVKM. The CDR3 here is CASRRFSPLHF. As DNA, the CDR3 is TGTGCCAGTCGAAGATTTTCACCCCTCCACTTT.

The rearrangement joins TRBV28 to TRBJ2-7; D may match TRBD1 or TRBD2 (5 bases each). The ends were cut back, 6 bases at V and 0 bases at J, with 15 bases in the middle. From germline, CDR1 is MDHEN and CDR2 SYDVKM. The CDR3 consists of 15 residues. CDR3 amino acids: CASRSSGTGSYEQYF. The CDR3, as DNA: TGTGCCAGCAGATCTTCCGGGACGGGCTCCTACGAGCAGTACTTC.

This clonotype was picked up a small number of times. The chain recombines TRBV7-2 with TRBJ2-6; tentative D call: TRBD1 (5 bases). The CDR3 spans 16 residues. The V and J ends lost 5 bases and 0 bases respectively, with 11 bases between them. Germline CDR1 is SGHTA and CDR2 is FQGNSA. CDR3 residues: CASSPDSSSGANVLTF. Here the CDR3 DNA reads TGTGCCAGCAGCCCCGACAGTAGCTCTGGGGCCAACGTCCTGACTTTC.

V and J are TRBV14 and TRBJ2-1, with D possibly TRBD2 on 5 matching bases. Germline CDR1 and CDR2: SGHDN and FVKESK. V was clipped by 1 base and J by 13 bases, with 11 bases between them. The CDR3 covers 12 residues. The DNA of the CDR3 is TGTGCCAGCAGCCAAGTAAGAGGGTTACAGTTCTTC. Translating it yields CASSQVRGLQFF.

This clonotype rates as medium-sized (0.01 to 0.1%). V usage is TRBV7-2 and J usage is TRBJ2-7; D unresolved. The CDR3 contains 16 residues. V dropped 0 bases and J dropped 3 bases, with 15 bases sitting between them. The V gene's germline CDR1 is SGHTA and CDR2 FQGNSA. The CDR3 loop reads CASSLAGPAGHYEQYF. CDR3 in DNA: TGTGCCAGCAGCTTAGCTGGCCCCGCTGGTCACTACGAGCAGTACTTC.

This sequence joins TRBV7-9 and TRBJ1-6, with 8 nucleotides matching TRBD1. The CDR3 sequence is 14 residues long. Germline V gene sequence: CDR1 SEHNR, CDR2 FQNEAQ (reference sequence). Germline trimming cut 8 bases from V and 7 bases from J; bases unmatched to any gene: 7. The CDR3 here is CASQDRVGNSPLHF. As DNA, the CDR3 is TGTGCCAGCCAGGACAGGGTGGGCAATTCACCCCTCCACTTT. The full variable domain, its missing parts supplied by reference TRBV7-9 and TRBJ1-6, is DTGVSQNPRHKITKRGQNVTFRCDPISEHNRLYWYRQTLGQGPEFLTYFQNEAQLEKSRLLSDRFSAERPKGSFSTLEIQRTEQGDSAMYLCASQDRVGNSPLHFGNGTRLTVT.

The chain couples TRBV20-1 to TRBJ1-4; D unclear. Trimming removed 0 bases from V and 3 bases from J, with 8 bases in between. This CDR3 has 14 amino acids. Germline V gives CDR1 DFQATT, CDR2 SNEGSKA (reference sequence). CDR3 sequence reads: CSAREGGSNEKLFF. Written as DNA, the CDR3 is TGCAGTGCTAGAGAGGGCGGGTCTAATGAAAAACTGTTTTTT.

The chain carries TRBV9 and TRBJ2-3; weak D call: TRBD2 (7 bases). The CDR3 runs to 13 residues. The ends were cut back, 7 bases at V and 1 base at J, with 10 bases in the middle. Germline-derived CDR1 and CDR2 are SGDLS and YYNGEE. CDR3 DNA: TGTGCCAGCCGGGGGGCAGGCACAGATACGCAGTATTTT. It specifies CASRGAGTDTQYF.

The genes are TRBV4-2 and TRBJ2-5, with D possibly being TRBD1 (5 bases). The germline V gene encodes CDR1 LGHNA and CDR2 YNFKEQ. The CDR3 sequence is 18 residues long. V was pared by 4 bases and J by 5 bases, with 26 bases between. CDR3 bases: TGTGCCAGCAGCCCACTCATTCAAGAAGACAGCGCGTATGAGACCCAGTACTTC. It codes for CASSPLIQEDSAYETQYF.

The chain carries TRBV14 and TRBJ2-7; 7 bases fit TRBD2. The CDR3 runs to 16 residues. CDR1 is SGHDN, CDR2 FVKESK, per germline. The junction had 7 bases not matched to a gene; V was cut back by 2 bases and J by 0 bases. CDR3 protein: CASSQLRTRSSYEQYF. DNA of the CDR3: TGTGCCAGCAGCCAACTACGGACTAGGAGCTCCTACGAGCAGTACTTC.

The chain is built from TRBV29-1 and TRBJ2-3; a possible D gene is TRBD1 (5 bases). The CDR3 contains 13 residues. CDR1 is SQVTM, CDR2 ANQGSEA, per germline. The germline V and J ends were trimmed by 4 bases and 3 bases, with 11 bases remaining between them. The CDR3 DNA reads TGCAGCGTTGGAGATCCAGGGACAGATACGCAGTATTTT. Translating it yields CSVGDPGTDTQYF.

This clonotype came up a few times. The chain employs TRBV28 and TRBJ2-7; tentatively, D is TRBD1 or TRBD2 (5 bases each). CDR3 length: 15 amino acids. The germline V gene has CDR1 MDHEN and CDR2 SYDVKM. V was trimmed by 4 bases and J by 3 bases, leaving 16 bases between them. CDR3 bases: TGTGCCAGCAGTTCTGATGGGGGATATCGCTACGAGCAGTACTTC. This gives the protein CASSSDGGYRYEQYF.

As concerns this clonotype: With a much larger clone just one base away, this may be a read error. The genes are TRBV20-1 and TRBJ2-5, with D unresolved. The V gene lost 0 bases and the J gene lost 5 bases, with 10 bases spanning the gap. The germline V gene has CDR1 DFQATT and CDR2 SNEGSKA (reference sequence). The length of the CDR3 is 13 residues. The CDR3 DNA is TGCAGTGCTAGAGATTTTTTGCGGGAGACCCAGTACTTC. Its protein is CSARDFLRETQYF.

A few counts support this clonotype. The CDR3 DNA reads TGTGCCAGCAGTGGCACGGCGGGACGGTATAATTCACCCCTCCACTTT. Translated: CASSGTAGRYNSPLHF. This chain connects TRBV12-3 or TRBV12-4 to TRBJ1-6; perhaps TRBD1 as D (5 bases). The germline V and J ends were trimmed by 5 bases and 4 bases, with 15 bases remaining between them. The CDR3 consists of 16 residues.

This clonotype was counted a single time. This rearrangement joins TRBV20-1 to TRBJ1-5; unclear D gene. Trimming took 4 bases from V and 1 from J, leaving 11 bases between them. CDR3 size: 14 residues. Germline CDR1 and CDR2: DFQATT and SNEGSKA (reference sequence). The CDR3 DNA reads TGCAGTGCTACTGAGACGGGGAGCAATCAGCCCCAGCATTTT. It codes for CSATETGSNQPQHF.

Only a few counts were recorded for this clonotype. The chain is built from TRBV5-1 and TRBJ1-2; TRBD1 aligns across 9 bases. The trim removed 4 bases at V and 8 bases at J, leaving 3 bases unmatched. Germline CDR1 SGHRS, CDR2 YFSETQ. There are 12 residues in the CDR3. CDR3 coding DNA: TGCGCCAGCAGCAAGGGACAGGGCGGCTACACCTTC. Translated, it gives CASSKGQGGYTF.